This T cell receptor (beta chain) was captured by sequencing in a study of blood T cell repertoires in COVID-19 (TCRdb year 2020). As for the study more broadly: The collaborator samples originated in the United States, Italy and Spain and spanned the acute and convalescent phases of COVID-19. The prospective study material was composed of cDNA or gDNA derived from T cells, B-cell-depleted T cells, or PBMCs. Deeply sampled blood TCRbeta repertoires from subjects exposed to, actively infected with, or recovered from COVID-19 were included in the dataset. The repertoires were released in a freely available public database intended as a resource for research on the immune response to SARS-CoV-2. The samples were drawn from two sources: the first 160 participants of the ongoing ImmuneRACE study, and fewer than 1,500 subjects contributed by 6 global collaborators. Nearly every sample came with metadata listing a de-identified subject ID, COVID-19 status, age in years and sex. HLA class I and class II types, where available, came from metadata supplied by the sample provider rather than from assay-based typing.

On the study overall, not on this receptor specifically: How much clinical and demographic metadata was included differed by source and by participant, and the metadata was provided uncurated.

The immunoSEQ Assay, a bias-controlled multiplex PCR, was used to amplify TCRbeta CDR3 regions from genomic DNA. The authors processed their data as follows. The number of nucleated cells in each sample was estimated by amplification of reference gene primers within the assay. To quantify the absolute abundance of each unique TCRbeta CDR3 rearrangement, sequence reads were collapsed and filtered. For each sample, productive Simpson clonality was calculated as the square root of Simpson's diversity index over productive rearrangements. What TCRdb holds here is the immuneACCESS table cut down to in-frame rearrangements. Part of the clones is not present; checked against another copy, under half of the missing clones reflect an unresolved V gene, and the others are unexplained. V and J calls and clone size are given by that table; D and trimming were obtained from the DNA. The sample records hundreds of thousands of clones, 86% of which are singletons. Of the sample, over 2% is held by the ten largest clones.

Participants in the prospective study were enrolled through a virtual design, were aged roughly 18 to 90 years, and lived in approximately 24 United States geographic areas. In the prospective study, cohorts were assigned on the basis of participant-reported clinical history obtained from a screening survey and a study questionnaire. Recovered participants in ImmuneRACE Cohort 3 were defined by two consecutive negative NP/OP PCR tests, clearance by a healthcare professional, or resolution of symptoms. Each participant in the prospective study had whole blood, serum and a nasopharyngeal or oropharyngeal swab collected by mobile phlebotomists. Participants in the prospective study had the option to provide additional blood draws and questionnaires over a roughly two-month period. Before DNA extraction, prospective study blood samples were shipped either frozen or at room temperature. Worth noting for this clone: Its antigen remains undetermined. The input lacks base qualities; no much larger clone sits a single base away.

From the germline V gene, CDR1 is KGHSH and CDR2 is LQKENI. The CDR3 goes from the cysteine to the phenylalanine over 13 residues. Only the CDR3 DNA stays, 39 bases, in frame from base 1. V is pared back by 6 bases and J by 2 bases, with 9 bases lying between the germline termini. The chain joins TRBV18 to TRBJ2-3; possibly the D gene is TRBD1, per 5 matching bases. The receptor was isolated from a woman between 50 and 59 years old who had recovered from COVID-19. Sequences were obtained from PBMCs or T cells enriched from blood (not recorded which). The CDR3 is CASSGLFTDTQYF. The DNA sequence is TGTGCCAGCTCGGGGCTATTCACAGATACGCAGTATTTT.